Listed below are T cell receptor beta chains from one sample, sequenced in a study of CD8+ T cells in alopecia areata. Only in-frame clones appear in the TCRdb table, and some are missing; sequencing was by immunoSEQ multiplex PCR. This sample carries 150,000 to 200,000 clones, approximately 50% of them seen once, and the ten largest clones take about a tenth. The specimen was CD8+ T cells sorted from blood, collected between weeks 51 and 54, from a patient treated with tofacitinib. These receptors all come from a human donor with alopecia areata. CDR3s include the opening cysteine and the closing phenylalanine or tryptophan. Each record gives: clone size, V gene, J gene, D gene, CDR3 DNA, CDR3 protein. A D gene is named only where the DNA matches it firmly. Expanded clones get a size class; other rows say once, few or many, or leave the size out.

-,TRBV6-5,TRBJ1-1,TRBD1,TGTGCCAGCAGTTGGACAGGGAACACTGAAGCTTTCTTT,CASSWTGNTEAFF
-,TRBV5-4,TRBJ2-7,-,TGTGCCAGCAGCTTGGGCGGGGCCGCGGGGAACGAGCAGTACTTC,CASSLGGAAGNEQYF
once,TRBV4-3,TRBJ1-6,-,TGCGCCAGCAGCCAAGTAAGCTCCTATAATTCACCCCTCCACTTT,CASSQVSSYNSPLHF
-,TRBV29-1,TRBJ1-1,-,TGCAGCGTTGAATCGGGGGGCTCGGGGACTGAAGCTTTCTTT,CSVESGGSGTEAFF
few,TRBV29-1,TRBJ2-2,-,TGCAGCGTTGTAAGAGACCCGCCGAACACCGGGGAGCTGTTTTTT,CSVVRDPPNTGELFF
-,TRBV4-3,TRBJ1-4,-,TGCGCCAGCAGAGAGAGGGGAACTAATGAAAAACTGTTTTTT,CASRERGTNEKLFF
few,TRBV25-1,TRBJ2-3,-,TGTGCCAGCAGTCTTCCCGCGGATACGCAGTATTTT,CASSLPADTQYF
-,TRBV5-6,TRBJ2-5,-,TGTGCCAGCAGCTTGGGACGACGGGAGACCCAGTACTTC,CASSLGRRETQYF
few,TRBV10-3,TRBJ1-1,-,TGTGCCATCAGTGGGGGAGACAGATTAGTTGAAGCTTTCTTT,CAISGGDRLVEAFF
-,TRBV11-2,TRBJ2-3,-,TGTGCCAGCAGCTTAGTCGGGGGCACAGATACGCAGTATTTT,CASSLVGGTDTQYF
few,TRBV10-3,TRBJ2-3,-,TGTGCCATCAGTGTTTCAGGGTCCGGGACAGATACGCAGTATTTT,CAISVSGSGTDTQYF
-,TRBV7-3,TRBJ2-7,TRBD1,TGTGCCAGCAGCTTAATGGGGTCGACAGGGATTGCCTACGAGCAGTACTTC,CASSLMGSTGIAYEQYF
-,TRBV27,TRBJ1-2,-,TGTGCCAGCAGCCTCGTCGTAGGGGTTGGCTACACCTTC,CASSLVVGVGYTF
-,TRBV15,TRBJ1-2,TRBD1,TGTGCCACCAGCAGACCCCGGGACAGGGGATGGGGCTACACCTTC,CATSRPRDRGWGYTF
few,TRBV20-1,TRBJ1-2,-,TGCAGTGTGGCCACTTTCCTTGGCTACACCTTC,CSVATFLGYTF
-,TRBV27,TRBJ1-6,TRBD1,TGTGCCAGCAGTTTTTCCCAAAGGGACAGCCGGTCACCCCTCCACTTT,CASSFSQRDSRSPLHF
-,TRBV7-3,TRBJ2-5,-,TGTGCCAGCAGCCCCCGTGGGGGCCGGGTGGAGACCCAGTACTTC,CASSPRGGRVETQYF
once,TRBV5-6,TRBJ2-7,TRBD1,TGTGCCAGCAGTTACACAGGGGGCTACGAGCAGTACTTC,CASSYTGGYEQYF
-,TRBV4-1,TRBJ1-4,-,TGCGCCAGCAGTCCAGGGGTCCCAACTAATGAAAAACTGTTTTTT,CASSPGVPTNEKLFF
once,TRBV4-1,TRBJ2-5,-,TGCGCCAGCAGCCAAGAAGGGGGGACCCAGTACTTC,CASSQEGGTQYF
-,TRBV27,TRBJ1-2,-,TGTGCCAGCAGTTCTCACTTCCTTAACTATGGCTACACCTTC,CASSSHFLNYGYTF
-,TRBV27,TRBJ2-1,-,TGTGCCAGTTCTCCAAGAACAAAAGGTGTAAGATACAATGAGCAGTTCTTC,CASSPRTKGVRYNEQFF
-,TRBV21-1,TRBJ2-3,-,TGTGCCAGCAGCAAAGGGGGTCTCAACACAGATACGCAGTATTTT,CASSKGGLNTDTQYF
few,TRBV7-3,TRBJ2-1,-,TGTGCCAGCAGCTTAAACTTTGGACAGAATGAGCAGTTCTTC,CASSLNFGQNEQFF
-,TRBV5-6,TRBJ2-7,-,TGTGCCAGCAGCTCTCTGTGGGGACCGGACGAGCAGTACTTC,CASSSLWGPDEQYF
-,TRBV10-2,TRBJ1-5,-,TGCGCCAGCACCCCCTGGAATGGATCCCGGGATCAGCCCCAGCATTTT,CASTPWNGSRDQPQHF
-,TRBV5-6,TRBJ2-1,-,TGTGCCAGCAGCACAGGACTTTACAATGAGCAGTTCTTC,CASSTGLYNEQFF
few,TRBV4-1,TRBJ2-3,TRBD2,TGCGCCAGCAGCCAAAGTCCGGGACTAGGCACAGATACGCAGTATTTT,CASSQSPGLGTDTQYF
-,TRBV7-9,TRBJ2-1,-,TGTGCCAGCAGCTCGCAAAGTAGCTCCTACAATGAGCAGTTCTTC,CASSSQSSSYNEQFF
-,TRBV19,TRBJ1-2,-,TGTGCCAGTAGTATAGCAGACTTCTATGGCTACACCTTC,CASSIADFYGYTF
-,TRBV4-3,TRBJ2-3,-,TGCGCCAGCAGCCTTTACAAAGGCACAGATACGCAGTATTTT,CASSLYKGTDTQYF
-,TRBV30,TRBJ1-1,TRBD1,TGTGCCTGGACCGACAGGGAGAACACTGAAGCTTTCTTT,CAWTDRENTEAFF
-,TRBV30,TRBJ1-2,-,TGTGCCTGGAGTGTACTTACTCGGGAAGAGACTTTGAACTATGGCTACACCTTC,CAWSVLTREETLNYGYTF
few,TRBV9,TRBJ2-2,-,TGTGCCAGCAGCGACCAATCCGGGGAGCTGTTTTTT,CASSDQSGELFF
-,TRBV6-5,TRBJ2-5,-,TGTGCCAGCATAAGGGAAGGAGAGACCCAGTACTTC,CASIREGETQYF
-,TRBV10-3,TRBJ2-5,TRBD2,TGTGCCATCAGTGAGGGGAGGGCAGACCAAGAGACCCAGTACTTC,CAISEGRADQETQYF
-,TRBV5-6,TRBJ1-1,-,TGTGCCAGCAGCCACCCTCCGGGGGCTGAGATGAACACTGAAGCTTTCTTT,CASSHPPGAEMNTEAFF
-,TRBV11-2,TRBJ2-5,-,TGTGCCAGCAGCCTCCGTCCGGACCTACCGGAGACCCAGTACTTC,CASSLRPDLPETQYF
once,TRBV6-5,TRBJ2-5,TRBD1,TGTGCCAGCAGCCTGGACAGGGACCAAGAGACCCAGTACTTC,CASSLDRDQETQYF
-,TRBV2,TRBJ1-5,-,TGTGCCAGCAGCTCCGAAGGCAATCAGCCCCAGCATTTT,CASSSEGNQPQHF
few,TRBV5-6,TRBJ1-2,TRBD1,TGTGCCAGCAGCCTGACAGGGAACGCCTATGGCTACACCTTC,CASSLTGNAYGYTF
-,TRBV7-9,TRBJ2-5,-,TGTGCCAGCAGCTTAGCACCGGGACGGTACCAAGAGACCCAGTACTTC,CASSLAPGRYQETQYF
-,TRBV2,TRBJ2-7,-,TGTGCCAGCACCCAAGCCTGGGACCAGGAAGGGGGATCTGCGCAGTACTTC,CASTQAWDQEGGSAQYF
-,TRBV11-1,TRBJ1-2,TRBD1,TGTGCCAGCAGCCTTGGGACAGGCGCCTATGGCTACACCTTC,CASSLGTGAYGYTF
-,TRBV2,TRBJ1-6,TRBD1,TGTGCCAGCAGAAAACAGGGGGTGGATTCACCCCTCCACTTT,CASRKQGVDSPLHF
-,TRBV7-8,TRBJ2-2,-,TGTGCCAGCAGCTTAGCTCGACAAAATACGAACACCGGGGAGCTGTTTTTT,CASSLARQNTNTGELFF
-,TRBV29-1,TRBJ1-2,TRBD1,TGCAGCGTTGACCAGGGGGCAATCAACTATGGCTACACCTTC,CSVDQGAINYGYTF
few,TRBV5-1,TRBJ2-2,TRBD1,TGCGCCAGCAGGGACAGGGATTCCGGGGAGCTGTTTTTT,CASRDRDSGELFF
few,TRBV25-1,TRBJ2-1,-,TGTGCCAGCAGCATTGACAATGAGCAGTTCTTC,CASSIDNEQFF
-,TRBV7-3,TRBJ1-1,-,TGTGCCAGCAGCCCTCGAGCGGGGGCTAACACTGAAGCTTTCTTT,CASSPRAGANTEAFF
few,TRBV13,TRBJ1-6,-,TGTGCCAGCAGCTCGGGGGTCGGGAATTCACCCCTCCACTTT,CASSSGVGNSPLHF
-,TRBV7-8,TRBJ2-1,-,TGTGCCAGCAGCTTGGCTGTGGGGGGGCTATTTCCCTACAATGAGCAGTTCTTC,CASSLAVGGLFPYNEQFF
-,TRBV19,TRBJ1-2,-,TGTGCCAGTAGTATGGCCGGGGAAGGCTACACCTTC,CASSMAGEGYTF
few,TRBV29-1,TRBJ2-1,-,TGCAGCGTTTTTGTGAGAGCCGAGAATGAGCAGTTCTTC,CSVFVRAENEQFF